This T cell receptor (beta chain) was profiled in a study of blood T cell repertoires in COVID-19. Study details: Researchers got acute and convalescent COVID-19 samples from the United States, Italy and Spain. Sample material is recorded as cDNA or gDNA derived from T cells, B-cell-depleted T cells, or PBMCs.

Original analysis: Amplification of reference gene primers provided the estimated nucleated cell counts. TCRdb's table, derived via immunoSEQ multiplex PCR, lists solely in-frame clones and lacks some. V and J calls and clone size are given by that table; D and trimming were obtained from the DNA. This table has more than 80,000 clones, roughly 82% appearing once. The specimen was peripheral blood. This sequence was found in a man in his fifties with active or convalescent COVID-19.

The DNA of the CDR3 is TGTGCCAGCAGTTTGACTATTGGGGCAGGGGGCGCGAATTCACCCCTCCACTTT. The encoded protein is CASSLTIGAGGANSPLHF. The chain combines TRBV28 with TRBJ1-6; 8 bases are shared with TRBD1. Looked up from germline, CDR1 is MDHEN and CDR2 is SYDVKM. The J segment lost 7 bases and the V segment lost 3 bases, leaving 14 bases of the junction unmatched. This CDR3 is built from 18 residues.